The rows below give T cell receptor beta chains drawn from one sample of a study of blood T cell repertoires in COVID-19. Profiling relied on immunoSEQ multiplex PCR, and the TCRdb table lists in-frame clones only, not all of them. The profile covers about 62,000 clones, with around nine tenths appearing a single time and under 1.3% taken by the ten largest. Sequenced input: peripheral blood. Receptors originate from a man in his 70s with acute or convalescent COVID-19. Both conserved end residues are part of each CDR3. The D gene is left open where the match is weak. Rows may omit the clone size; those that give it use once, few, many or a size class.

d_call j_call v_call clone_size cdr3_nt cdr3_aa
. TRBJ2-4 TRBV30 once TGTGCCTGGGGACGAGAAAACATTCAGTACTTC CAWGRENIQYF
. TRBJ2-1 TRBV9 . TGTGCCAGCAGCGTAGAGGAAGAGCGGGTATACAGCTCCTACAATGAGCAGTTCTTC CASSVEEERVYSSYNEQFF
. TRBJ2-1 TRBV11-2 once TGTGCCAGCAGCTTAGTTGGCGGGCCGAATGAGCAGTTCTTC CASSLVGGPNEQFF
TRBD1 TRBJ1-1 TRBV6-5 . TGTGCCAGCAGTTGGACAGGGGAATCGGGAACTGAAGCTTTCTTT CASSWTGESGTEAFF
. TRBJ2-5 TRBV6-5 once TGTGCCAGCAGGGGCATCGGAGAGACCCAGTACTTC CASRGIGETQYF
TRBD1 TRBJ1-5 TRBV6-5 . TGTGCCAGCAGCCCAGGGGGAACGAACAATCAGCCCCAGCATTTT CASSPGGTNNQPQHF
. TRBJ1-5 TRBV27 . TGTGCCACCAAAGCCCGGAACGAGGGCAATCAGCCCCAGCATTTT CATKARNEGNQPQHF
TRBD2 TRBJ2-1 TRBV7-9 few TGTGCCAGCAGCTTACCCAGCGGGGTATCCTACAATGAGCAGTTCTTC CASSLPSGVSYNEQFF
. TRBJ1-4 TRBV30 . TGTGCCTGGTCTACAGGTAGCCCGGGTGAAAAACTGTTTTTT CAWSTGSPGEKLFF
. TRBJ1-2 TRBV7-9 . TGTGCCAGCAGCTTAGCGCTCACAGCTTATGGCTACACCTTC CASSLALTAYGYTF
TRBD2 TRBJ2-7 TRBV28 . TGTGCCAGCATCAAGACTAGCGCCTCCTTGGAGCAGTACTTC CASIKTSASLEQYF
TRBD2 TRBJ2-1 TRBV4-2 . TGTGCCAGCAGCCTTGGGACTAGCGGCAATGAGCAGTTCTTC CASSLGTSGNEQFF
. TRBJ1-1 TRBV5-1 . TGCGCCAGCAGCTTGAGAGACAAGTCTGAAGCTTTCTTT CASSLRDKSEAFF
. TRBJ2-3 TRBV19 . TGTGCCAGTAGTACCCAGGGGACAGATACGCAGTATTTT CASSTQGTDTQYF
. TRBJ1-1 TRBV30 . TGTGCCTGGAGTCCCACCAGGGAAGCTTTCTTT CAWSPTREAFF
. TRBJ1-5 TRBV4-1 . TGCGCCAGCAGCCACGGCGGGGGCGCGAGCAATCAGCCCCAGCATTTT CASSHGGGASNQPQHF
. TRBJ2-3 TRBV27 . TGTGCCAGCAAGCGGACTGGCACAGATACGCAGTATTTT CASKRTGTDTQYF
. TRBJ2-5 TRBV9 . TGTGCCAGCAGCACAGATCTCTTTCAAGAGACCCAGTACTTC CASSTDLFQETQYF
. TRBJ1-2 TRBV2 . TGTGCCTCATACCAGACAGTTTATGGCTACACCTTC CASYQTVYGYTF
. TRBJ1-2 TRBV28 . TGTGCCAGCAGTTTATCAACAGGGCACTATGGCTACACCTTC CASSLSTGHYGYTF
TRBD1 TRBJ2-1 TRBV6-5 . TGTGCCAGCAGGGTAGGGACAGGGAGGGCCGTTGAGCAGTTCTTC CASRVGTGRAVEQFF
. TRBJ1-6 TRBV27 . TGTGCCAGCAGTTTAAACCTGCAGGGCAATTCACCCCTCCACTTT CASSLNLQGNSPLHF
TRBD1 TRBJ1-2 TRBV5-8 . TGTGCCAGCAGCATCGGGACAGCTTATGGCTACACCTTC CASSIGTAYGYTF
TRBD1 TRBJ1-2 TRBV5-1 . TGCGCCAGCAGCTTGGGAGACAGGGGTACACGAAACTATGGCTACACCTTC CASSLGDRGTRNYGYTF
TRBD1 TRBJ1-3 TRBV5-4 . TGTGCCAGCAGCACCGACAGGGACCTACCTCGAAACACCATATATTTT CASSTDRDLPRNTIYF
TRBD1 TRBJ2-7 TRBV5-1 . TGCGCCAGCAGCTTGGGACAGGGCTTCGCCTACGAGCAGTACTTC CASSLGQGFAYEQYF
. TRBJ2-2 TRBV9 once TGTGCCAGCAGCACCCAGGGGCAGGGCGGGGAGCTGTTTTTT CASSTQGQGGELFF
. TRBJ2-3 TRBV5-1 . TGCGCCAGCAGCTTGGAGGGCAGGGGCTTGGGAGATACGCAGTATTTT CASSLEGRGLGDTQYF
. TRBJ1-1 TRBV6-5 . TGTGCCAGCAAAATTCAGACAGACATGAACACTGAAGCTTTCTTT CASKIQTDMNTEAFF
. TRBJ2-7 TRBV7-8 . TGTGCCAGCAGCTTAGGTATCAGTTCCTACGAGCAGTACTTC CASSLGISSYEQYF